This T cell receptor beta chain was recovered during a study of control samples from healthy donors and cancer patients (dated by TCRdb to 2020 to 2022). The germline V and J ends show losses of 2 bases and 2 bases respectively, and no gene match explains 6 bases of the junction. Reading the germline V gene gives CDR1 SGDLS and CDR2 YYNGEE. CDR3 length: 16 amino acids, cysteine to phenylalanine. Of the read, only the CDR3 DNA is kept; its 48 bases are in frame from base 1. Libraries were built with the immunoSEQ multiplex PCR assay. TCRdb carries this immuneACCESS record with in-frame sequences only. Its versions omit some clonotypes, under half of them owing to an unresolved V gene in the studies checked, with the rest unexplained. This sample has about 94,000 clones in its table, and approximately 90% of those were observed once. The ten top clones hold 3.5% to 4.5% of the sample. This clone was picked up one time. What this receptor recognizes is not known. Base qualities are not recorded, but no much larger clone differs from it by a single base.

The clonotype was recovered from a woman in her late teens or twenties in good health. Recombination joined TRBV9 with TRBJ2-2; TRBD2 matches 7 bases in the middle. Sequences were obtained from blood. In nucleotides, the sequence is TGTGCCAGCAGCGTTAATAGCGGGCCAAACACCGGGGAGCTGTTTTTT. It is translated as CASSVNSGPNTGELFF.